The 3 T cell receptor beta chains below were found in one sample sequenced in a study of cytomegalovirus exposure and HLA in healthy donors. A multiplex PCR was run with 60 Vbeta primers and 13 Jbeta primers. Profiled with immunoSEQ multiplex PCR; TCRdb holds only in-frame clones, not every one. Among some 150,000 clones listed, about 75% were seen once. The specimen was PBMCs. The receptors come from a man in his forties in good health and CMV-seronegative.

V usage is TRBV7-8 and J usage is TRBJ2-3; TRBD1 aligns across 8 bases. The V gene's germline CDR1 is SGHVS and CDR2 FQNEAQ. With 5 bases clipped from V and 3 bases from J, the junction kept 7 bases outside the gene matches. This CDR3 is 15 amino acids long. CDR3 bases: TGTGCCAGCAGCCCGCGACAGGGGATAACAGATACGCAGTATTTT. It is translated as CASSPRQGITDTQYF.

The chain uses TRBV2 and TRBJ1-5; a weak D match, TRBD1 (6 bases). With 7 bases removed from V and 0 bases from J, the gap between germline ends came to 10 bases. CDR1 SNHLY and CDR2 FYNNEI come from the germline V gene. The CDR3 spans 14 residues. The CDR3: CASKTGHSNQPQHF. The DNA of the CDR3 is TGTGCCAGCAAAACAGGGCATAGCAATCAGCCCCAGCATTTT.

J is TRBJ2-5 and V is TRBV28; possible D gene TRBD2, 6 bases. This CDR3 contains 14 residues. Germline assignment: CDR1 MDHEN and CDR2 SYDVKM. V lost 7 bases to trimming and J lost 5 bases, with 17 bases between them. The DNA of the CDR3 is TGTGCCAGCAAAAGGGGCGGGGTAGGGGAGACCCAGTACTTC. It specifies CASKRGGVGETQYF.